These 16 T cell receptor beta chains were all obtained from the same sample, sequenced in a study of cytomegalovirus exposure and HLA in healthy donors (dated 2017 in TCRdb). Library generation was performed with the immunoSEQ multiplex PCR assay. A mixture of 60 forward primers for TCR Vbeta segments and 13 reverse primers for TCR Jbeta segments was used in the multiplex PCR. The table comes from immuneACCESS by way of TCRdb, which keeps in-frame sequences with V and J called. Part of the clones is missing from these tables; in studies checked, under half for an unresolved V gene and the rest for unknown reasons. In all, the sample holds 110,000 to 150,000 clones, and about 72% of those were seen once. In total, the top ten clones hold 2.1% of the sample. Sequencing was performed on PBMCs. These receptors came from a man aged 35 to 55 in good health and CMV-seronegative.

The chain couples TRBV2 to TRBJ2-7, with TRBD1 identical over 9 bases. The CDR3 is 14 residues long. The junction had 9 bases not matched to a gene; V was cut back by 6 bases and J by 6 bases. In germline, CDR1 is SNHLY, CDR2 FYNNEI. The CDR3 here is CASRLGQGISEQYF. The CDR3 DNA is TGTGCCAGCAGACTCGGACAGGGGATCTCCGAGCAGTACTTC.

Turning to this clone: Germline and junction disagree at one end, which may indicate a read error. The chain uses TRBV27 and TRBJ1-6; D possibly corresponds to TRBD1 (6 bases). The CDR3 contains 12 residues. Germline V gene data show CDR1 as MNHEY and CDR2 as SMNVEV (reference sequence). The CDR3, as DNA: TGTGCCAGCAGAACAGGGAATTCACCCCTCAACTTT. Amino acids: CASRTGNSPLNF.

This chain uses TRBV27 with TRBJ2-1, with 7 bases matching TRBD1. V was pared by 8 bases and J by 0 bases, with 1 base of the junction left unmatched. This CDR3 has 13 amino acids. The germline V gene encodes CDR1 MNHEY and CDR2 SMNVEV (reference sequence). The CDR3, as DNA: TGTGCCAGCGGGACAGTCTCCTACAATGAGCAGTTCTTC. Amino acid sequence: CASGTVSYNEQFF.

J is TRBJ1-5 and V is TRBV19; tentative D call: TRBD1 (6 bases). The V and J ends lost 1 base and 4 bases respectively, with 11 bases between them. Germline CDR1 and CDR2: LNHDA and SQIVND (reference sequence). The CDR3 consists of 15 residues. The CDR3 DNA reads TGTGCCAGTAGTATAGGTGGGGGCGATAATCAGCCCCAGCATTTT. It specifies CASSIGGGDNQPQHF.

This chain connects TRBV11-2 to TRBJ1-6; no reliable D call. CDR1 and CDR2 from the germline V gene are SGHAT and FQNNGV. The CDR3 spans 17 residues. V lost 3 bases and J lost 0, with 12 bases in between. The CDR3 region has the DNA TGTGCCAGCAGCTTGGGTTACAGAAGCTCCTATAATTCACCCCTCCACTTT. This translates into CASSLGYRSSYNSPLHF.

The genes are TRBV7-9 and TRBJ2-1; D gene unclear. The CDR3 covers 14 residues. Germline V gene data show CDR1 as SEHNR and CDR2 as FQNEAQ (reference sequence). The V end lost 1 base, the J end lost 9 bases, and 13 bases lay between the germline ends. This chain's CDR3 is CASSLDVLGGEQFF. The CDR3 bases are TGTGCCAGCAGCTTAGACGTGCTAGGCGGTGAGCAGTTCTTC.

The CDR3: CAWGSGALRDEQYF. The CDR3, as DNA: TGTGCCTGGGGGTCAGGGGCACTCAGGGACGAGCAGTACTTC. The chain couples TRBV30 to TRBJ2-7, with TRBD1 as a possible D gene (6 bases). V lost 5 bases and J 5 bases, leaving 19 bases between the germline ends. Germline values: CDR1 GTSNPN, CDR2 SVGIG (reference sequence). The CDR3 loop spans 14 amino acids. The variable domain in full, with the rest retrieved from reference TRBV30 and TRBJ2-7, is SQTIHQWPATLVQPVGSPLSLECTVEGTSNPNLYWYRQAAGRGLQLLFYSVGIGQISSEVPQNLSASRPQDRQFILSSKKLLLSDSGFYLCAWGSGALRDEQYFGPGTRLTVT.

The chain is built from TRBV28 and TRBJ2-7, with 13 bases matching TRBD2. The CDR3 covers 15 residues. CDR1 MDHEN and CDR2 SYDVKM come from the germline V gene. V gave up 5 bases and J gave up 2 bases; unmatched junction bases: 3. The CDR3: CASSPGTSGTYEQYF. The CDR3 DNA sequence: TGTGCCAGCAGTCCAGGGACTAGCGGGACCTACGAGCAGTACTTC.

V and J are TRBV5-4 and TRBJ1-4; TRBD1 aligns across 7 bases. Germline-derived CDR1 and CDR2 are SGHNT and YYREEE (reference sequence). Trimming cost V 4 bases and J 7 bases; bases outside gene matches: 7. The CDR3 runs to 14 residues. The CDR3 loop reads CASSDGTASEKLFF. CDR3 bases: TGTGCCAGCAGCGACGGGACAGCCAGTGAAAAACTGTTTTTT. The complete variable domain, with remaining parts taken from reference TRBV5-4 and TRBJ1-4, reads ETGVTQSPTHLIKTRGQQVTLRCSSQSGHNTVSWYQQALGQGPQFIFQYYREEENGRGNFPPRFSGLQFPNYSSELNVNALELDDSALYLCASSDGTASEKLFFGSGTQLSVL.

This chain links TRBV2 with TRBJ2-7, with 7 bases matching TRBD1. The CDR3 extends over 14 amino acids. CDR1 and CDR2 from the germline V gene are SNHLY and FYNNEI. V lost 6 bases and J lost 2; bases outside the gene matches: 7. The CDR3 loop is CASRSGQSPYEQYF. DNA for the CDR3: TGTGCCAGCAGATCGGGACAGAGTCCCTACGAGCAGTACTTC.

The gene calls are TRBV5-1 and TRBJ2-3; 8 bases are a match to TRBD2. CDR3 size: 12 residues. V shed 9 bases and J 6 bases; nucleotides not matched to a gene: 6. Germline V gene sequence: CDR1 SGHRS, CDR2 YFSETQ. The CDR3 DNA follows: TGCGCCATCCACCCGGGGGGGGATACGCAGTATTTT. Residues: CAIHPGGDTQYF.

The genes are TRBV7-9 and TRBJ2-7; D perhaps matches TRBD1 (6 bases). V dropped 5 bases and J dropped 7 bases, with 12 bases sitting between them. Germline CDR1 and CDR2: SEHNR and FQNEAQ (reference sequence). The CDR3 sequence is 12 residues long. In DNA, the CDR3 is TGTGCCAGCAGCGCAGGGGCCAAGGAGCAGTACTTC. It encodes CASSAGAKEQYF. The full variable domain, with the rest looked up from reference TRBV7-9 and TRBJ2-7, is DTGVSQNPRHKITKRGQNVTFRCDPISEHNRLYWYRQTLGQGPEFLTYFQNEAQLEKSRLLSDRFSAERPKGSFSTLEIQRTEQGDSAMYLCASSAGAKEQYFGPGTRLTVT.

The CDR3 nucleotides read TGTGCCAGCAGCTTGTCGTGGGGGGCTGGAAACACCATATATTTT. Protein sequence: CASSLSWGAGNTIYF. The chain employs TRBV5-6 and TRBJ1-3; D possibly corresponds to TRBD1 (5 bases). Per germline, CDR1 SGHDT and CDR2 YYEEEE. CDR3 length: 15 residues. V dropped 1 base and J dropped 2 bases, with 10 bases sitting between them.

Comments on this clone: Other nucleotide sequences from this sample produce the same CDR3. The chain employs TRBV28 and TRBJ2-5; 10 bases agree with TRBD1. The germline V gene has CDR1 MDHEN and CDR2 SYDVKM. The V segment lost 2 bases and the J segment 3 bases; nucleotides outside the gene matches: 3. CDR3 length: 15 residues. In nucleotides, the CDR3 is TGTGCCAGCAGTTTAGGACAGGGGGGTGAAGAGACCCAGTACTTC. Amino acids: CASSLGQGGEETQYF.

The chain employs TRBV5-1 and TRBJ2-7, with D hard to call. The germline CDR1 and CDR2 sequences are SGHRS and YFSETQ. CDR3 length: 12 residues. V shed 4 bases and J shed 5 bases, with 10 bases lying between them. This CDR3 reads CASSPQAHEQYF. In nucleotides, the CDR3 is TGCGCCAGCAGCCCCCAGGCCCACGAGCAGTACTTC.

The chain uses TRBV4-3 and TRBJ1-1; D not certain. CDR3 length: 18 residues. The V and J ends lost 1 base and 4 bases respectively, with 22 bases between them. Germline CDR1 LGHNA, CDR2 YSLEER. This chain's CDR3 is CASSQVGFFCEGFTEAFF. In DNA form, the CDR3 reads TGCGCCAGCAGCCAAGTTGGTTTCTTTTGCGAGGGATTCACTGAAGCTTTCTTT.